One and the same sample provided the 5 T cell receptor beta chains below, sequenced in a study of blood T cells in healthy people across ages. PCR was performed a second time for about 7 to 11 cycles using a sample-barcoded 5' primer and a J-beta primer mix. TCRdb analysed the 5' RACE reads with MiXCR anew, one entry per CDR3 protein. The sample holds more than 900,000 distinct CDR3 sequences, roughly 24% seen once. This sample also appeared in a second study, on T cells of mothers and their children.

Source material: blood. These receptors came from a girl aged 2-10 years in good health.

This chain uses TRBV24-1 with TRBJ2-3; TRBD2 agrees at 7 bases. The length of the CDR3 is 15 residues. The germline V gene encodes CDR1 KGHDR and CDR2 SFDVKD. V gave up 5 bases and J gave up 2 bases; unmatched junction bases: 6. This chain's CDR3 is CATSGLAVNTDTQYF. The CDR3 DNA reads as TGTGCCACCAGTGGGCTAGCGGTGAACACAGATACGCAGTATTTT.

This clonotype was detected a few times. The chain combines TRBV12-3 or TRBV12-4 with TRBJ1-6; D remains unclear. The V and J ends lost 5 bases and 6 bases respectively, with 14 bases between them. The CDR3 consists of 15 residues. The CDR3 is CASSLYSDPNSPLHF. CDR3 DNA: TGTGCCAGCAGTCTTTATTCGGACCCTAATTCACCCCTCCACTTT.

The CDR3 spells CASKEEVNEKLFF. The CDR3 DNA reads as TGCGCCAGCAAGGAAGAGGTTAATGAAAAACTGTTTTTT. This sequence joins TRBV5-1 and TRBJ1-4; unclear D gene. The CDR3 has 13 amino acids. The germline V gene encodes CDR1 SGHRS and CDR2 YFSETQ. V lost 6 bases, J lost 4 bases, and 10 bases lay in between.

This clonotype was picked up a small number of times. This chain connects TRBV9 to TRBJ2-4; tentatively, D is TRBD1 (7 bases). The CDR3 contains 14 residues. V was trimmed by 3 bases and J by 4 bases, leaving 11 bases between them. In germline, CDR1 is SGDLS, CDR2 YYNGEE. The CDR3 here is CASSARGEKNIQYF. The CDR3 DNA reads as TGTGCCAGCAGCGCCAGGGGGGAAAAAAACATTCAGTACTTC.

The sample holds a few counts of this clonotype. CDR3 in DNA: TGCGCCAGCAGCTTGCTGGAGAAACCCTACGAGCAGTACTTC. The encoded protein is CASSLLEKPYEQYF. The genes are TRBV5-1 and TRBJ2-7; the D is unclear. The CDR3 spans 14 residues. V was pared by 1 base and J by 2 bases, with 10 bases between. Germline V gives CDR1 SGHRS, CDR2 YFSETQ.